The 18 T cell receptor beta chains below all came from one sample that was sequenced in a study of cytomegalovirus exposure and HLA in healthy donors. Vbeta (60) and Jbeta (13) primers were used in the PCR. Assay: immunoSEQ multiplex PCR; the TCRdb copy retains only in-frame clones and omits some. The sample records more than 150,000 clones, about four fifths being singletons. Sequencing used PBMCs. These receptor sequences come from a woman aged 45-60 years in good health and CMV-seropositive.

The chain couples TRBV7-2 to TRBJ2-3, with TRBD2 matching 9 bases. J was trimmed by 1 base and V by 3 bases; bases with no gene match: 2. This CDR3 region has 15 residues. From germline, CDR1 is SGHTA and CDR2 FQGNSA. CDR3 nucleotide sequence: TGTGCCAGCAGCTTGACTAGCGGACGCACAGATACGCAGTATTTT. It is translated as CASSLTSGRTDTQYF.

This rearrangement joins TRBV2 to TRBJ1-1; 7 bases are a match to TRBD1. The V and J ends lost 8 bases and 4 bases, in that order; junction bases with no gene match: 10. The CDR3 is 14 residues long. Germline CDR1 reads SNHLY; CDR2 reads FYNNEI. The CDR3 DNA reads TGTGCCAGCCCCCCGGCAGGGGGGTCCACTGAAGCTTTCTTT. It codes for CASPPAGGSTEAFF. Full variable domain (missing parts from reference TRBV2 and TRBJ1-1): EPEVTQTPSHQVTQMGQEVILRCVPISNHLYFYWYRQILGQKVEFLVSFYNNEISEKSEIFDDQFSVERPDGSNFTLKIRSTKLEDSAMYFCASPPAGGSTEAFFGQGTRLTVV.

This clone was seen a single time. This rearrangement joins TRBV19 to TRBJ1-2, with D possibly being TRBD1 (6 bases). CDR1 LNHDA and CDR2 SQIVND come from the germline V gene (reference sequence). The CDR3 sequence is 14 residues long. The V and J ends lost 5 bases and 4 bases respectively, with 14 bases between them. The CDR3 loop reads CASSGGNNIYGYTF. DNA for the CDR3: TGTGCCAGTAGTGGGGGCAACAACATCTATGGCTACACCTTC. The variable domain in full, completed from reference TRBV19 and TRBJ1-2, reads DGGITQSPKYLFRKEGQNVTLSCEQNLNHDAMYWYRQDPGQGLRLIYYSQIVNDFQKGDIAEGYSVSREKKESFPLTVTSAQKNPTAFYLCASSGGNNIYGYTFGSGTRLTVV.

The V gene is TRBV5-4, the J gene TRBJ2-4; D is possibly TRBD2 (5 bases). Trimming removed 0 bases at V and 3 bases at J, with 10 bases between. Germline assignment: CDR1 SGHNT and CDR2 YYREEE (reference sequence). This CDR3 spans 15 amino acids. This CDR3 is CASSLAEGGKNIQYF. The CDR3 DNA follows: TGTGCCAGCAGCTTGGCCGAGGGTGGCAAAAACATTCAGTACTTC.

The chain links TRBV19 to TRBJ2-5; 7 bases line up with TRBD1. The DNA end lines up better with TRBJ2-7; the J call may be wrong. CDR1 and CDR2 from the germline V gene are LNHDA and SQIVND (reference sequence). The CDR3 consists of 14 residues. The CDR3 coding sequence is TGTGCCAGTAGCACAGGGACAGTACCCTACGAGCAGTACTTC. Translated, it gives CASSTGTVPYEQYF.

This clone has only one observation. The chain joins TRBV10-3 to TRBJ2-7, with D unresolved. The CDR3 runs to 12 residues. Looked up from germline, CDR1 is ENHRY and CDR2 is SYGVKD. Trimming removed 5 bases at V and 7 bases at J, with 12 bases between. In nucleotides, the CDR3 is TGTGCCATCAGTCCCGACTTGCGGGAGCAGTACTTC. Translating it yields CAISPDLREQYF.

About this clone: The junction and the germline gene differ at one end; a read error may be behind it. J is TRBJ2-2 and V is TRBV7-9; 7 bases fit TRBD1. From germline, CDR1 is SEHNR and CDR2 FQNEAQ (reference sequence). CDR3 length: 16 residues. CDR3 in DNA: TGTTCCAGCAGCTTAAAGGGGGCGAGGCCGACCGGGGAGCTGTTTTTT. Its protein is CSSSLKGARPTGELFF.

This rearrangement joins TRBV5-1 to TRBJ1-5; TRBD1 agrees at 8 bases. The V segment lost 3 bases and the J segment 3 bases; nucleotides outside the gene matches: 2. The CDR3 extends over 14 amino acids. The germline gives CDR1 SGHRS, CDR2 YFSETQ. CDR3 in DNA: TGCGCCAGCAGCTCGGGACAGGCCAATCAGCCCCAGCATTTT. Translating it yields CASSSGQANQPQHF.

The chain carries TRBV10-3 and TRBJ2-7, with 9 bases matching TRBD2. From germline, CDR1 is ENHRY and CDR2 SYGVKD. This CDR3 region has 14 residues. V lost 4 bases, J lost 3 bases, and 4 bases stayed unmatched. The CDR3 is CAISGLAVVYEQYF. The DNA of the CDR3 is TGTGCCATCAGTGGACTAGCGGTAGTCTACGAGCAGTACTTC.

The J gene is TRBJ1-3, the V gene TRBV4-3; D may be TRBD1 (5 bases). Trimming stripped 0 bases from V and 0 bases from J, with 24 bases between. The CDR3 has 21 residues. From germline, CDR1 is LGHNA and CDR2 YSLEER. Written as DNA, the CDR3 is TGCGCCAGCAGCCAAGAATGGGGCGGTGGAGGGCTTATAACCTCTGGAAACACCATATATTTT. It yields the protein CASSQEWGGGGLITSGNTIYF.

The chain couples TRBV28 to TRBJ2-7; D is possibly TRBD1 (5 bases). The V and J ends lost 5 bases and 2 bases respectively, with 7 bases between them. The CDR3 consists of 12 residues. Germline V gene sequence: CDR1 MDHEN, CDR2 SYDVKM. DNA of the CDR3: TGTGCCAGCAGTGTAGGGGCCTACGAGCAGTACTTC. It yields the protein CASSVGAYEQYF.

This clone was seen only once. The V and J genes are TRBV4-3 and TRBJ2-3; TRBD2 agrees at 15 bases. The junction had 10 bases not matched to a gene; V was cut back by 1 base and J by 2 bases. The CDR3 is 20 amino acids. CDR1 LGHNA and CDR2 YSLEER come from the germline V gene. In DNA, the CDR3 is TGCGCCAGCAGCCAAGTATTCGGACTAGCGGGAGGGCCCCCCACAGATACGCAGTATTTT. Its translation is CASSQVFGLAGGPPTDTQYF.

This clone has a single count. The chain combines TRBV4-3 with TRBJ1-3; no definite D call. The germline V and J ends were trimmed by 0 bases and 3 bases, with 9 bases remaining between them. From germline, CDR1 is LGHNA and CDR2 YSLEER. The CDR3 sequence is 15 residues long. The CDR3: CASSQETLGGNTIYF. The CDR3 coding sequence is TGCGCCAGCAGCCAAGAGACATTGGGTGGAAACACCATATATTTT.

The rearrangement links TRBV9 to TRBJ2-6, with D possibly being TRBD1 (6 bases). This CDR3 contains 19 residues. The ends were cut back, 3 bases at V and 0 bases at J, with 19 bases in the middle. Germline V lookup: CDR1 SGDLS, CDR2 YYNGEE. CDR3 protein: CASSASLGQRVSGANVLTF. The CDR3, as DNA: TGTGCCAGCAGCGCGTCGTTGGGACAACGTGTCTCTGGGGCCAACGTCCTGACTTTC.

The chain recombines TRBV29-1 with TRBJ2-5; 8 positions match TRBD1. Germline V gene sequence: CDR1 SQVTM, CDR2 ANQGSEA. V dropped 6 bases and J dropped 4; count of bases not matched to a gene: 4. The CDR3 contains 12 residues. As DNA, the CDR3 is TGCAGCGTAGGACAGGGAGCAGAGACCCAGTACTTC. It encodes CSVGQGAETQYF.

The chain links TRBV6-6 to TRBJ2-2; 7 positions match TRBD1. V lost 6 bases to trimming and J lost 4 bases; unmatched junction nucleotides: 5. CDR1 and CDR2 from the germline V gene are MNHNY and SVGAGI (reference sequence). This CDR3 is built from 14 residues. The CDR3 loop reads CASRRRDSTGELFF. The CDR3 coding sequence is TGTGCCAGCAGACGCCGGGACAGCACCGGGGAGCTGTTTTTT.

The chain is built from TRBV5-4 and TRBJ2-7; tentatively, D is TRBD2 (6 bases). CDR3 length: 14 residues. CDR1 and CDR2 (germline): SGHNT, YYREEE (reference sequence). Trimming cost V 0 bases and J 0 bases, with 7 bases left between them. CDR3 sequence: CASSLGDSSYEQYF. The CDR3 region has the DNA TGTGCCAGCAGCTTGGGGGACTCCTCCTACGAGCAGTACTTC.

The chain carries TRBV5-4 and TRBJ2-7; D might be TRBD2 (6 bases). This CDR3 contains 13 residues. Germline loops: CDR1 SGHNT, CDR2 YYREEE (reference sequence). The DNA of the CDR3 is TGTGCCAGCAGCACCGGAGGTGGTCGGGAGCCATGGGTC. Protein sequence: CASSTGGGREPWV.